These 11 T cell receptor beta chains were sequenced from one sample in a study of T cell responses to AZD1222 COVID-19 vaccine. Sequenced by immunoSEQ multiplex PCR; TCRdb stores in-frame clones only, minus some. The sample lists about 140,000 clones; 88% were seen once. The input for sequencing was peripheral blood, taken on day 0 of AZD1222 vaccination. The source is an adult in good health.

This chain uses TRBV5-4 with TRBJ1-5; 9 bases align to TRBD1. Germline V CDR1 and CDR2: SGHNT, YYREEE (reference sequence). CDR3 length equals 14 residues. The V gene end was trimmed by 4 bases and the J gene end by 6 bases; junction bases not matched to a gene: 5. Written as DNA, the CDR3 is TGTGCCAGCAGCGCATCGACAGGGGGTCAGCCCCAGCATTTT. This encodes CASSASTGGQPQHF. The full variable domain, with the rest looked up from reference TRBV5-4 and TRBJ1-5, is ETGVTQSPTHLIKTRGQQVTLRCSSQSGHNTVSWYQQALGQGPQFIFQYYREEENGRGNFPPRFSGLQFPNYSSELNVNALELDDSALYLCASSASTGGQPQHFGDGTRLSIL.

The gene calls are TRBV7-6 and TRBJ2-3; 10 bases are shared with TRBD1. Germline loops: CDR1 SGHVS, CDR2 FNYEAQ. The length of the CDR3 is 17 residues. After removal of 1 base from V and 2 bases from J, the junction contained 6 bases not matched to a gene. The CDR3 DNA reads TGTGCCAGCAGCTTAGGGGACAGGGGTCAATCCACAGATACGCAGTATTTT. Translating it yields CASSLGDRGQSTDTQYF.

This chain's CDR3 is CASSPSGTDTQYF. The CDR3 nucleotides are TGTGCCAGCAGTCCATCGGGCACAGATACGCAGTATTTT. This chain uses TRBV28 with TRBJ2-3; D remains ambiguous. The CDR3 extends over 13 amino acids. Trimming took 5 bases from V and 1 from J, leaving 7 bases between them. Germline V lookup: CDR1 MDHEN, CDR2 SYDVKM.

The chain joins TRBV4-3 to TRBJ2-2, with D maybe TRBD2 (5 bases). V shed 4 bases and J shed 6 bases, with 15 bases lying between them. Germline CDR1 is LGHNA and CDR2 is YSLEER. The CDR3 contains 15 residues. The CDR3 here is CASSRSSLASGELFF. DNA of the CDR3: TGCGCCAGCAGCCGATCCTCCTTAGCGTCCGGGGAGCTGTTTTTT.

CDR3 in DNA: TGTGCCAGCAGCCGTGGCGGGAGGAATGAATACAATGAGCAGTTCTTC. Protein sequence: CASSRGGRNEYNEQFF. This sequence joins TRBV5-4 and TRBJ2-1; 8 bases are shared with TRBD2. There are 16 residues in the CDR3. Germline-derived CDR1 and CDR2 are SGHNT and YYREEE (reference sequence). V lost 4 bases and J lost 4; bases outside the gene matches: 10.

The J gene is TRBJ1-2, the V gene TRBV5-6; a possible D gene is TRBD1 (5 bases). The CDR3 covers 12 residues. CDR1 SGHDT and CDR2 YYEEEE come from the germline V gene. Trimming took 5 bases from V and 4 from J, leaving 9 bases between them. The CDR3 coding sequence is TGTGCCAGCAGGTGGCAGGGCTATGGCTACACCTTC. It encodes CASRWQGYGYTF.

V and J are TRBV5-4 and TRBJ1-1; D is undetermined. CDR3 length equals 13 residues. Germline CDR1 reads SGHNT; CDR2 reads YYREEE (reference sequence). V lost 0 bases and J lost 5, with 8 bases in between. CDR3 residues: CASSLEALTEAFF. CDR3 nucleotides: TGTGCCAGCAGCTTGGAGGCTTTAACTGAAGCTTTCTTT.

A single count supports this clone. The chain uses TRBV7-6 and TRBJ1-1; D is ambiguous. Germline assignment: CDR1 SGHVS and CDR2 FNYEAQ. This CDR3 comprises 14 residues. Trimming shortened V by 10 bases and J by 0 bases, and 15 bases separated the two germline ends. CDR3 coding DNA: TGTGCCACCTCGCGGGAGATAATGAACACTGAAGCTTTCTTT. Protein product: CATSREIMNTEAFF. Full variable domain (missing parts from reference TRBV7-6 and TRBJ1-1): GAGVSQSPRYKVTKRGQDVALRCDPISGHVSLYWYRQALGQGPEFLTYFNYEAQQDKSGLPNDRFSAERPEGSISTLTIQRTEQRDSAMYRCATSREIMNTEAFFGQGTRLTVV.

The chain carries TRBV7-9 and TRBJ2-7; either TRBD1 or TRBD2 may supply D (5 bases each). Germline V gene sequence: CDR1 SEHNR, CDR2 FQNEAQ (reference sequence). CDR3 length: 17 residues. Trimming removed 4 bases at V and 4 bases at J, with 23 bases between. DNA for the CDR3: TGTGCCAGCAGCTCCCCGGGACCTCCTATCGGAACGTACGAGCAGTACTTC. This encodes CASSSPGPPIGTYEQYF.

The chain uses TRBV25-1 and TRBJ1-1; 7 nucleotides align to TRBD1. The CDR3 runs 13 residues. From germline, CDR1 is MGHDK and CDR2 SYGVNS. V dropped 4 bases and J dropped 3; count of bases not matched to a gene: 2. The CDR3 region has the DNA TGTGCCAGCAGTGTGGGACAGTACACTGAAGCTTTCTTT. Encoded protein: CASSVGQYTEAFF. Complete variable domain (other parts from reference TRBV25-1 and TRBJ1-1): EADIYQTPRYLVIGTGKKITLECSQTMGHDKMYWYQQDPGMELHLIHYSYGVNSTEKGDLSSESTVSRIRTEHFPLTLESARPSHTSQYLCASSVGQYTEAFFGQGTRLTVV.

This chain links TRBV28 with TRBJ1-5, with D perhaps TRBD1 (5 bases). V was trimmed by 7 bases and J by 0 bases, leaving 13 bases between them. Looked up from germline, CDR1 is MDHEN and CDR2 is SYDVKM. The CDR3 extends over 15 amino acids. The CDR3 reads CASIRGGTSNQPQHF. The CDR3 DNA follows: TGTGCCAGCATACGGGGGGGGACTAGCAATCAGCCCCAGCATTTT.